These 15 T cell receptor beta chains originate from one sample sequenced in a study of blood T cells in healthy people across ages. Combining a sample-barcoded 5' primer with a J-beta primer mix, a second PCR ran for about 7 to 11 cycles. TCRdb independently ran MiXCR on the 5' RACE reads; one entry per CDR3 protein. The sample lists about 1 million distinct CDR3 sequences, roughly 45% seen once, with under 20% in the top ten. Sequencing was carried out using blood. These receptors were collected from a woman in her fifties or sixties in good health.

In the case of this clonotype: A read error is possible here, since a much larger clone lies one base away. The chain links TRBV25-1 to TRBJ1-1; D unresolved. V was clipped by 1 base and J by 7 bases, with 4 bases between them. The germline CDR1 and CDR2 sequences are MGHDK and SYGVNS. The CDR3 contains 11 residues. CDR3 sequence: CASSEFGEAFF. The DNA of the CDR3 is TGTGCCAGCAGTGAATTTGGTGAAGCTTTCTTT.

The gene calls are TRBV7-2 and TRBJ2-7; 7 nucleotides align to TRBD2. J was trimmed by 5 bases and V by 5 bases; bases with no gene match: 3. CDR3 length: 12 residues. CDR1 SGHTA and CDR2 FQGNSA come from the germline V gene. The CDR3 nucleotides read TGTGCCAGCAGCCCTACTAGCGACGAGCAGTACTTC. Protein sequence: CASSPTSDEQYF.

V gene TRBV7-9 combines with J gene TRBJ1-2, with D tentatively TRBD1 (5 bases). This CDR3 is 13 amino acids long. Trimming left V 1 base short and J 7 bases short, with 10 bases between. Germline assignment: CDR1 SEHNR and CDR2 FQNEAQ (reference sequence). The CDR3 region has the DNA TGTGCCAGCAGCTTAGGTCCGCAGGGTGGCTACACCTTC. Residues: CASSLGPQGGYTF.

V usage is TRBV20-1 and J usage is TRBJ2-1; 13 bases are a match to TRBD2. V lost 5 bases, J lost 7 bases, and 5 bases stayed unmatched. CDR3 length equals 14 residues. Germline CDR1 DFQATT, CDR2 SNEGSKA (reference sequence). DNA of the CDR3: TGCAGTGCTTACCCGGGACTAGCGGGAAATGAGCAGTTCTTC. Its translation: CSAYPGLAGNEQFF.

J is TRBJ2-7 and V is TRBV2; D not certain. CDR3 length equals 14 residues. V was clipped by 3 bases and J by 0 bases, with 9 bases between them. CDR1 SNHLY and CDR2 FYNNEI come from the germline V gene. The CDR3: CASSELGPSYEQYF. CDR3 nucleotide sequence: TGTGCCAGCAGTGAGTTAGGGCCCTCCTACGAGCAGTACTTC.

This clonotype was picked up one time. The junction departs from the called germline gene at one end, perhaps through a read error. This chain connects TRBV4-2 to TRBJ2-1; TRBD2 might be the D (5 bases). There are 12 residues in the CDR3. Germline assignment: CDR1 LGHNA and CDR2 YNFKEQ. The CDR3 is CASGQEGNEQFF. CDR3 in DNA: TGTGCCAGCGGCCAAGAGGGCAATGAGCAGTTCTTC.

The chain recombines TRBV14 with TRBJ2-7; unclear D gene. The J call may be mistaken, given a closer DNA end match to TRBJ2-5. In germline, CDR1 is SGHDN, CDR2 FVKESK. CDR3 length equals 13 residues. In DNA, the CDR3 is TGTGCCAGCAGCCGCCCCTTCCAAGAGACCCAGTACTTC. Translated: CASSRPFQETQYF.

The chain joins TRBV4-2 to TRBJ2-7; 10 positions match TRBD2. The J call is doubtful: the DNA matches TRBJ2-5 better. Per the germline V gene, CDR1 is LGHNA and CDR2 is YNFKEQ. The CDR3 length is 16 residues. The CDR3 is CASSQRETSGAETQYF. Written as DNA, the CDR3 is TGTGCCAGCAGCCAACGGGAAACTAGCGGGGCGGAGACCCAGTACTTC.

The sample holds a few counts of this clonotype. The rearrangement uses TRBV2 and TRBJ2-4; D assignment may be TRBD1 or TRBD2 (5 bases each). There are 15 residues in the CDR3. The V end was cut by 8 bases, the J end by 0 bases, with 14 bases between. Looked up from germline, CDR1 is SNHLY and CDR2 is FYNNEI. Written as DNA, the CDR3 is TGTGCCAGCCGGGACCGAGAAGTAGCCAAAAACATTCAGTACTTC. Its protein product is CASRDREVAKNIQYF.

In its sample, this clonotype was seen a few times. The CDR3 sequence: CASSVGVGSSGANVLTF. CDR3 sequence (DNA): TGTGCCAGCAGCGTAGGTGTTGGGAGCTCTGGGGCCAACGTCCTGACTTTC. The chain has TRBV9 and TRBJ2-6; D possibly corresponds to TRBD2 (5 bases). The germline V and J ends were trimmed by 0 bases and 0 bases, with 10 bases remaining between them. The CDR3 sequence is 17 residues long. Germline CDR1 SGDLS, CDR2 YYNGEE.

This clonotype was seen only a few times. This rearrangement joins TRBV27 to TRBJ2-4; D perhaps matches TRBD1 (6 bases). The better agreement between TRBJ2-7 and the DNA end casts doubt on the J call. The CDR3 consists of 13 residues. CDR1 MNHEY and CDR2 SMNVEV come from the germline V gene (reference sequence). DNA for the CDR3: TGTGCCAGCAGTTTTAGCAGGGGCGGCGAGCAGTACTTC. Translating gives CASSFSRGGEQYF.

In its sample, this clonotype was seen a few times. The CDR3 is CASRLTGDSGYTF. CDR3 bases: TGTGCCAGCAGGCTCACAGGGGACTCTGGCTACACCTTC. The chain uses TRBV6-2 or TRBV6-3 and TRBJ1-2; 7 bases align to TRBD1. The J segment lost 7 bases and the V segment lost 6 bases, leaving 8 bases of the junction unmatched. The CDR3 loop spans 13 amino acids. The germline V gene encodes CDR1 MNHEY and CDR2 SVGEGT.

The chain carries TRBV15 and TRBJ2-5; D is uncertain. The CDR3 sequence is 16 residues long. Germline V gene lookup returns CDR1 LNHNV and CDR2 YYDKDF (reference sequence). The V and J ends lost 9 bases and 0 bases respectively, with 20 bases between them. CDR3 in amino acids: CATGALNWADQETQYF. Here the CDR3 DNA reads TGTGCCACTGGAGCTCTAAATTGGGCGGACCAAGAGACCCAGTACTTC.

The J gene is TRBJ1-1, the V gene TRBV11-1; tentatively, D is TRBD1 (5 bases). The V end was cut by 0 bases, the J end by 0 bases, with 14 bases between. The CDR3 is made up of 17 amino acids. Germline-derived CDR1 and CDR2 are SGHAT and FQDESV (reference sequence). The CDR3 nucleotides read TGTGCCAGCAGCTTAGCGCTGGGGACGGGGATGAACACTGAAGCTTTCTTT. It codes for CASSLALGTGMNTEAFF.

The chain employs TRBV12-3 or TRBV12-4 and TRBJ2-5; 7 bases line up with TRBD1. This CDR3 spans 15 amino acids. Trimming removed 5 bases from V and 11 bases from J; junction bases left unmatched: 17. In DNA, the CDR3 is TGTGCCAGCAGTCTCTTTGGATCCCAGGGGGATGAGCAGTACTTC. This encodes CASSLFGSQGDEQYF.